One sample yielded the 3 T cell receptor beta chains listed below, sequenced in a study of response to subunit inactivated influenza vaccine. MiXCR was run by TCRdb on the RT-PCR reads, yielding one entry per CDR3 protein. The sample holds hundreds of thousands of distinct CDR3 sequences, about 11% seen once. This sample was shared with a second study, whose subject was T cells expressing NK-cell markers. From that paper: UMIs were included in TCR beta cDNA generated by 5'RACE template switching.

Sample: PBMCs from blood, taken on the day of vaccination. The receptors originated from a man between 50 and 59 years old who received an inactivated influenza vaccine.

The chain is built from TRBV4-2 and TRBJ1-2; 7 bases agree with TRBD1. Germline V gene sequence: CDR1 LGHNA, CDR2 YNFKEQ. The CDR3 length is 13 residues. V shed 1 base and J 9 bases; nucleotides not matched to a gene: 5. CDR3 sequence: CASSQGDSQSYTF. CDR3 coding DNA: TGTGCCAGCAGCCAAGGGGACAGCCAAAGCTACACCTTC.

V and J are TRBV5-1 and TRBJ2-1, with 9 nucleotides matching TRBD2. Looked up from germline, CDR1 is SGHRS and CDR2 is YFSETQ. The V gene end was trimmed by 3 bases and the J gene end by 0 bases; junction bases not matched to a gene: 7. The CDR3 sequence is 17 residues long. In nucleotides, the CDR3 is TGCGCCAGCAGCTCCAGCGGGGGGCAGAGCTCCTACAATGAGCAGTTCTTC. The encoded protein is CASSSSGGQSSYNEQFF. Based on the CDR3 plus reference TRBV5-1 and TRBJ2-1, the full variable domain is KAGVTQTPRYLIKTRGQQVTLSCSPISGHRSVSWYQQTPGQGLQFLFEYFSETQRNKGNFPGRFSGRQFSNSRSEMNVSTLELGDSALYLCASSSSGGQSSYNEQFFGPGTRLTVL.

J is TRBJ1-2 and V is TRBV12-3 or TRBV12-4; D gene unclear. Trimming shortened V by 2 bases and J by 0 bases, and 13 bases separated the two germline ends. This CDR3 comprises 16 residues. CDR3 in amino acids: CASSLSPGRSNYGYTF. The CDR3 nucleotides read TGTGCCAGCAGTTTATCCCCAGGCCGCTCTAACTATGGCTACACCTTC.